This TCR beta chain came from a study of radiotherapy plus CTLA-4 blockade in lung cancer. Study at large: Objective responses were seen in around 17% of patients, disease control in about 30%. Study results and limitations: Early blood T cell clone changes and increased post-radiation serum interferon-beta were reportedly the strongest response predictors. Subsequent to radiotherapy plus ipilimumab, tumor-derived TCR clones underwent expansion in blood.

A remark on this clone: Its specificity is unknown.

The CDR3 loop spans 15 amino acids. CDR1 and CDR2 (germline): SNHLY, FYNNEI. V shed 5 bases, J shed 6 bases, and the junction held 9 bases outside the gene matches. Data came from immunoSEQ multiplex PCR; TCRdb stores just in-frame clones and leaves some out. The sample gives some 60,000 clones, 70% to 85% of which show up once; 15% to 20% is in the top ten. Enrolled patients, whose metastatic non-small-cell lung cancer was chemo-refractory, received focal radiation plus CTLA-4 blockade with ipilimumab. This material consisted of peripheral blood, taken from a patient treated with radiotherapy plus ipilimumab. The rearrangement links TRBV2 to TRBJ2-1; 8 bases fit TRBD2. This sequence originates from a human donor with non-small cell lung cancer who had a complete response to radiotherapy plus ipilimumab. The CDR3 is CASSLGAGDFNEQFF. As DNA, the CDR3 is TGTGCCAGCAGTCTTGGAGCGGGAGATTTCAATGAGCAGTTCTTC.